The 8 T cell receptor beta chains given below trace back to one sample, sequenced in a study of shared clonotypes between healthy human individuals. Generated by immunoSEQ multiplex PCR, the TCRdb table keeps only in-frame clones and is missing some. The sample lists roughly 1.4 million clones, approximately 98.5% occurring once. The specimen was naive CD4+ T cells sorted from blood. Subset defined: CD45RA+ positively selected. The source is a young man in good health.

The chain links TRBV2 to TRBJ2-7; tentatively, D is TRBD1 (5 bases). The CDR3 spans 15 residues. Germline lookup yields CDR1 SNHLY and CDR2 FYNNEI. Trimming left V 3 bases short and J 0 bases short, with 12 bases between. The CDR3: CASSDTGASSYEQYF. The CDR3 coding sequence is TGTGCCAGCAGTGACACAGGCGCCAGCTCCTACGAGCAGTACTTC.

V gene TRBV29-1 combines with J gene TRBJ2-1; D may be TRBD2 (6 bases). The CDR3 totals 15 residues. V shed 7 bases and J shed 1 base, with 17 bases lying between them. The germline gives CDR1 SQVTM, CDR2 ANQGSEA. CDR3 sequence reads: CSAGGGRESYNEQFF. The CDR3 nucleotides are TGCAGCGCTGGGGGTGGGCGGGAATCCTACAATGAGCAGTTCTTC.

V gene TRBV5-6 combines with J gene TRBJ1-2, with a possible D match to TRBD1 (5 bases). CDR1 and CDR2 from the germline V gene are SGHDT and YYEEEE. Trimming removed 4 bases at V and 0 bases at J, with 13 bases between. This CDR3 has 15 residues. In DNA form, the CDR3 reads TGTGCCAGCAGCCTGGACATCCGAGCTAACTATGGCTACACCTTC. Translated: CASSLDIRANYGYTF. Full variable domain (remainder filled in from reference TRBV5-6 and TRBJ1-2): DAGVTQSPTHLIKTRGQQVTLRCSPKSGHDTVSWYQQALGQGPQFIFQYYEEEERQRGNFPDRFSGHQFPNYSSELNVNALLLGDSALYLCASSLDIRANYGYTFGSGTRLTVV.

The V call is TRBV5-6, the J call TRBJ2-1; tentatively, D is TRBD1 or TRBD2 (5 bases each). Germline CDR1 SGHDT, CDR2 YYEEEE. The CDR3 is 16 amino acids. Trimming removed 0 bases at V and 0 bases at J, with 10 bases between. Written as DNA, the CDR3 is TGTGCCAGCAGCTTGGTCGGGACCACCTCCTACAATGAGCAGTTCTTC. This sequence encodes CASSLVGTTSYNEQFF.

The rearrangement links TRBV7-2 to TRBJ1-5; the D is unclear. CDR1 is SGHTA, CDR2 FQGNSA, per germline. V was pared by 5 bases and J by 4 bases, with 15 bases between. The CDR3 extends over 15 amino acids. The CDR3 loop reads CASSLDTIRNQPQHF. The CDR3 DNA reads as TGTGCCAGCAGCCTTGACACGATCCGAAATCAGCCCCAGCATTTT.

The chain combines TRBV7-9 with TRBJ2-1; D may be TRBD2 (5 bases). V was shortened by 8 bases and J by 5 bases, with 16 bases between the two germline ends. The CDR3 extends over 14 amino acids. CDR1 SEHNR and CDR2 FQNEAQ come from the germline V gene (reference sequence). The CDR3 is CASLGWGDHNEQFF. The DNA for the CDR3 is TGTGCCAGCCTCGGGTGGGGAGATCACAATGAGCAGTTCTTC.

This chain links TRBV7-8 with TRBJ2-7; TRBD2 is a possible D gene (5 bases). V was cut by 1 base and J by 5 bases, with 18 bases left in between. The CDR3 totals 16 residues. Germline V lookup: CDR1 SGHVS, CDR2 FQNEAQ. CDR3 sequence reads: CASSLVVSGIPHEQYF. CDR3 nucleotide sequence: TGTGCCAGCAGCTTAGTTGTCTCGGGAATCCCCCACGAGCAGTACTTC.

The rearrangement links TRBV11-1 to TRBJ2-7; D gene unclear. Germline V gene sequence: CDR1 SGHAT, CDR2 FQDESV (reference sequence). CDR3 length equals 11 residues. The V gene lost 6 bases and the J gene lost 3 bases, with 6 bases spanning the gap. CDR3 sequence reads: CASRGLYEQYF. The CDR3 coding sequence is TGTGCCAGCAGGGGTCTCTACGAGCAGTACTTC. Complete variable domain (other parts from reference TRBV11-1 and TRBJ2-7): EAEVAQSPRYKITEKSQAVAFWCDPISGHATLYWYRQILGQGPELLVQFQDESVVDDSQLPKDRFSAERLKGVDSTLKIQPAELGDSAMYLCASRGLYEQYFGPGTRLTVT.